This entry is about one T cell receptor (beta chain). Its target is not known. The sample originates from a study of PD-1 blockade in classical Hodgkin lymphoma. Study conclusions and caveats: Reports indicated that newly diagnosed patients had lower baseline TCR diversity than healthy donors did. What drove the repertoire differences, possibly disease activity or prior therapy, has not been defined.

Sequencing used immunoSEQ multiplex PCR; TCRdb keeps in-frame clones, though not all of them. Of over 25,000 clones listed, roughly 90% were seen once; the top ten hold 0.35%. CDR1 and CDR2 (germline): MDHEN, SYDVKM. V was trimmed by 2 bases and J by 0 bases, leaving 10 bases between them. The length of the CDR3 is 15 residues. Noted time point: newly diagnosed, previously untreated cHL patient sample. Negative magnetic selection isolated CD4+ T cells from thawed PBMCs. This rearrangement joins TRBV28 to TRBJ1-2; D remains ambiguous. The clonotype was recovered from a human donor with classical Hodgkin lymphoma. Sequencing was performed on CD4+ T cells from blood. CDR3 region: CASSLGGPTNYGYTF. The DNA of the CDR3 is TGTGCCAGCAGTTTAGGCGGACCTACTAACTATGGCTACACCTTC.